The 31 T cell receptor beta chains below were found in one sample sequenced in a study of shared clonotypes between healthy human individuals. TCRdb's copy holds only in-frame clones and misses some; the assay was immunoSEQ multiplex PCR. This table has around 2.3 million clones, roughly 95% appearing once. Sequenced: naive CD4+ T cells sorted from blood. As for subset: CD45RA+ positively selected. The source is a man between 18 and 29 years old in good health.

V is TRBV28 and J is TRBJ2-3, with a tentative D call TRBD2 (7 bases). Germline V gene sequence: CDR1 MDHEN, CDR2 SYDVKM. The CDR3 runs 16 residues. Trimming stripped 5 bases from V and 7 bases from J, with 22 bases between. In DNA, the CDR3 is TGTGCCAGCAGTCCCCCCCTAGGGGGGGAGCCGTATACGCAGTATTTT. Translation: CASSPPLGGEPYTQYF.

CDR3 loop: CAWSESPDSNYGYTF. CDR3 nucleotide sequence: TGTGCCTGGAGTGAGTCCCCAGATTCTAACTATGGCTACACCTTC. The rearrangement uses TRBV30 and TRBJ1-2; D unclear. The V gene's germline CDR1 is GTSNPN and CDR2 SVGIG (reference sequence). Trimming took off 1 base at V and 0 bases at J, with 12 bases between the two ends. The CDR3 extends over 15 amino acids.

The rearrangement uses TRBV11-3 and TRBJ1-4; 7 nucleotides match TRBD1. Germline CDR1 is SGHNT and CDR2 is YENEEA. V gave up 6 bases and J gave up 4 bases; unmatched junction bases: 8. This CDR3 is built from 15 residues. CDR3 residues: CASRPKTGINEKLFF. CDR3 coding DNA: TGTGCCAGCAGACCCAAGACAGGGATTAATGAAAAACTGTTTTTT.

This clone was detected once. This chain joins TRBV7-2 and TRBJ2-1; 7 positions agree with TRBD2. This CDR3 has 17 residues. CDR1 SGHTA and CDR2 FQGNSA come from the germline V gene. The V gene end was trimmed by 4 bases and the J gene end by 8 bases; junction bases not matched to a gene: 17. The CDR3 sequence is CASSSNGRGRGGDEQFF. The CDR3 DNA follows: TGTGCCAGCAGCTCTAACGGGCGCGGGAGAGGCGGTGATGAGCAGTTCTTC. Based on the CDR3 plus reference TRBV7-2 and TRBJ2-1, the full variable domain is GAGVSQSPSNKVTEKGKDVELRCDPISGHTALYWYRQSLGQGLEFLIYFQGNSAPDKSGLPSDRFSAERTGGSVSTLTIQRTQQEDSAVYLCASSSNGRGRGGDEQFFGPGTRLTVL.

The chain couples TRBV2 to TRBJ2-3; D remains unclear. The CDR3 spans 12 residues. The germline gives CDR1 SNHLY, CDR2 FYNNEI. Trimming left V 7 bases short and J 6 bases short, with 11 bases between. The CDR3 DNA reads as TGTGCCAGCACCATTTCCCCGGATACGCAGTATTTT. It encodes CASTISPDTQYF.

For this clone: This sample includes further DNA sequences coding for the same CDR3. The chain couples TRBV11-2 to TRBJ2-1; D perhaps matches TRBD1 (6 bases). Deletions cut 1 base from V and 3 bases from J, with 10 bases between. Germline V gene data show CDR1 as SGHAT and CDR2 as FQNNGV. The CDR3 has 15 amino acids. CDR3 in DNA: TGTGCCAGCAGCTTAGGGCAGGGGAGCTACAATGAGCAGTTCTTC. Translating it yields CASSLGQGSYNEQFF.

This sequence joins TRBV15 and TRBJ2-1; D is unresolved. This CDR3 contains 15 residues. V lost 0 bases to trimming and J lost 13 bases, with 19 bases between them. Germline-derived CDR1 and CDR2 are LNHNV and YYDKDF (reference sequence). This CDR3 is CATSRDHGRTGSQFF. The CDR3 DNA reads as TGTGCCACCAGCAGAGATCACGGCAGGACGGGTTCACAGTTCTTC.

The rearrangement joins TRBV5-1 to TRBJ2-7; D is possibly TRBD2 (5 bases). There are 14 residues in the CDR3. Germline-derived CDR1 and CDR2 are SGHRS and YFSETQ. Trimming stripped 0 bases from V and 7 bases from J, with 14 bases between. The DNA of the CDR3 is TGCGCCAGCAGCTTGGGCGGGTCCGAGAGTGAGCAGTACTTC. This sequence encodes CASSLGGSESEQYF.

This sequence joins TRBV6-5 and TRBJ2-6; D is undetermined. The CDR3 runs to 16 residues. V lost 0 bases, J lost 0 bases, and 6 bases lay in between. CDR1 is MNHEY and CDR2 is SVGAGI in the germline V gene. The CDR3 reads CASSYSGYSGANVLTF. CDR3 nucleotides: TGTGCCAGCAGTTACTCGGGCTACTCTGGGGCCAACGTCCTGACTTTC.

The chain couples TRBV10-2 to TRBJ2-3, with 10 bases identical to TRBD2. Trimming removed 6 bases from V and 4 bases from J; junction bases left unmatched: 7. Per germline, CDR1 WSHSY and CDR2 SAAADI. The CDR3 is 15 amino acids. CDR3 region: CASSLAGGRSDTQYF. The CDR3 DNA is TGCGCCAGCAGCTTAGCGGGGGGCCGGTCAGATACGCAGTATTTT.

The V gene is TRBV18, the J gene TRBJ2-5; a possible D gene is TRBD1 (6 bases). The CDR3 consists of 15 residues. Germline CDR1 KGHSH, CDR2 LQKENI. V was clipped by 3 bases and J by 2 bases, with 13 bases between them. The CDR3 DNA is TGTGCCAGCTCACCCCGGGCAGGGGCGCAAGAGACCCAGTACTTC. It encodes CASSPRAGAQETQYF. Full variable domain (remainder filled in from reference TRBV18 and TRBJ2-5): NAGVMQNPRHLVRRRGQEARLRCSPMKGHSHVYWYRQLPEEGLKFMVYLQKENIIDESGMPKERFSAEFPKEGPSILRIQQVVRGDSAAYFCASSPRAGAQETQYFGPGTRLLVL.

The chain links TRBV9 to TRBJ2-1; no reliable D call. V was shortened by 0 bases and J by 4 bases, with 11 bases between the two germline ends. Germline-derived CDR1 and CDR2 are SGDLS and YYNGEE. The CDR3 has 15 amino acids. For the CDR3, the DNA is TGTGCCAGCAGCGTAGGGAATCCCCAATACAATGAGCAGTTCTTC. Encoded protein: CASSVGNPQYNEQFF.

The chain recombines TRBV5-8 with TRBJ1-2; unclear D gene. The V and J ends lost 2 bases and 0 bases respectively, with 17 bases between them. Germline CDR1 is SGHTS and CDR2 is YDEGEE. This CDR3 is 17 amino acids long. The CDR3 loop reads CASSFGLAVYSNYGYTF. The CDR3 nucleotides are TGTGCCAGCAGCTTCGGCTTGGCAGTATACTCTAACTATGGCTACACCTTC. The whole variable domain, remainder taken from reference TRBV5-8 and TRBJ1-2, is EAGVTQSPTHLIKTRGQQATLRCSPISGHTSVYWYQQALGLGLQFLLWYDEGEERNRGNFPPRFSGRQFPNYSSELNVNALELEDSALYLCASSFGLAVYSNYGYTFGSGTRLTVV.

This chain links TRBV27 with TRBJ2-5, with D possibly TRBD1 on 6 matching bases. The V and J ends lost 3 bases and 2 bases respectively, with 19 bases between them. This CDR3 spans 17 amino acids. Germline-derived CDR1 and CDR2 are MNHEY and SMNVEV (reference sequence). The CDR3 spells CASSLHGLGATQETQYF. CDR3 bases: TGTGCCAGCAGTTTGCATGGTCTGGGGGCCACACAAGAGACCCAGTACTTC.

The genes are TRBV5-3 and TRBJ1-2; D is unclear. TRBV5-3 is designated an ORF whose function remains uncertain. The length of the CDR3 is 13 residues. Trimming removed 4 bases at V and 4 bases at J, with 11 bases between. CDR3 DNA sequence: TGTGCCAGAAGCCCGGACGGATTCTATGGCTACACCTTC. This gives the protein CARSPDGFYGYTF.

The chain uses TRBV6-1 and TRBJ2-1; 7 nucleotides match TRBD1. From germline, CDR1 is MNHNS and CDR2 SASEGT. Germline trimming cut 3 bases from V and 1 base from J; bases unmatched to any gene: 6. CDR3 length: 16 amino acids. The CDR3 protein is CASSEFRRGSYNEQFF. CDR3 in DNA: TGTGCCAGCAGTGAGTTTCGCAGGGGGTCCTACAATGAGCAGTTCTTC.

This rearrangement joins TRBV5-1 to TRBJ1-3; no reliable D call. Germline CDR1 reads SGHRS; CDR2 reads YFSETQ. CDR3 length: 13 amino acids. The germline V and J ends were trimmed by 3 bases and 4 bases, with 8 bases remaining between them. CDR3 nucleotides: TGCGCCAGCAGCTCCTCTTTCGGAAACACCATATATTTT. It codes for CASSSSFGNTIYF.

The chain joins TRBV19 to TRBJ1-2, with unresolved D. The V end lost 5 bases, the J end lost 8 bases, and 12 bases lay between the germline ends. The CDR3 runs to 12 residues. Germline-derived CDR1 and CDR2 are LNHDA and SQIVND (reference sequence). CDR3 loop: CASSQDTGGYTF. The CDR3 DNA reads TGTGCCAGTAGTCAAGACACTGGAGGCTACACCTTC.

This sequence joins TRBV15 and TRBJ1-1, with D perhaps TRBD1 (5 bases). The CDR3 spans 11 residues. V was trimmed by 4 bases and J by 11 bases, leaving 11 bases between them. Germline V gene data show CDR1 as LNHNV and CDR2 as YYDKDF (reference sequence). The CDR3 protein is CATSNRGEAFF. CDR3 DNA sequence: TGTGCCACCAGCAATCGGGGGGAGGCTTTCTTT.

This chain links TRBV27 with TRBJ1-5; the D gene is possibly TRBD1 (5 bases). V was pared by 2 bases and J by 6 bases, with 8 bases between. The CDR3 runs to 13 residues. CDR1 and CDR2 (germline): MNHEY, SMNVEV (reference sequence). CDR3 protein: CASSLGDGQPQHF. The CDR3, as DNA: TGTGCCAGCAGTTTAGGGGACGGTCAGCCCCAGCATTTT.

This chain joins TRBV4-1 and TRBJ2-3, with 10 bases that match TRBD1. Germline-derived CDR1 and CDR2 are MGHRA and YSYEKL. This CDR3 spans 16 amino acids. Trimming removed 2 bases from V and 7 bases from J; junction bases left unmatched: 9. The CDR3 here is CASSQPGQGVSNTQYF. DNA of the CDR3: TGCGCCAGCAGCCAACCCGGACAGGGGGTATCGAATACGCAGTATTTT.

This clone was found a few times. At one end the junction does not follow the germline gene, possibly because of a read error. The chain has TRBV6-5 and TRBJ1-5, with D tentatively TRBD1 (5 bases). Per the germline V gene, CDR1 is MNHEY and CDR2 is SVGAGI. There are 14 residues in the CDR3. CDR3 sequence: CATSEGYSNQPQHF. CDR3 DNA sequence: TGTGCCACCAGTGAGGGGTATAGCAATCAGCCCCAGCATTTT.

The chain is built from TRBV5-4 and TRBJ1-5; D remains unclear. The V end lost 3 bases, the J end lost 0 bases, and 7 bases lay between the germline ends. CDR1 is SGHNT, CDR2 YYREEE, per germline (reference sequence). The CDR3 loop spans 14 amino acids. Written as DNA, the CDR3 is TGTGCCAGCAGCTCACTTAATAGCAATCAGCCCCAGCATTTT. Translating it yields CASSSLNSNQPQHF.

As for this clone: Other DNA sequences within the sample encode an identical CDR3. The chain links TRBV7-2 to TRBJ2-7, with 7 bases fitting TRBD2. CDR1 is SGHTA, CDR2 FQGNSA, per germline. This CDR3 is 13 amino acids long. J lost 4 bases, V lost 1 base, and 1 base had no gene match. DNA for the CDR3: TGTGCCAGCAGCTTAGGAGCGGGATACGAGCAGTACTTC. Protein: CASSLGAGYEQYF.

The chain recombines TRBV9 with TRBJ2-7; TRBD2 matches at 9 bases. V lost 0 bases and J lost 7; bases outside the gene matches: 8. The germline CDR1 and CDR2 sequences are SGDLS and YYNGEE. This CDR3 has 15 residues. CDR3 coding DNA: TGTGCCAGCAGCGTAGATCCAGCGGGGGGAGAAGAGCAGTACTTC. It encodes CASSVDPAGGEEQYF.

The CDR3 is CASRKTGPTYEQYF. CDR3 DNA sequence: TGCGCCAGCAGGAAGACAGGTCCCACCTACGAGCAGTACTTC. The V gene is TRBV5-1, the J gene TRBJ2-7; maybe TRBD1 (6 bases). The germline CDR1 and CDR2 sequences are SGHRS and YFSETQ. The CDR3 totals 14 residues. The V gene lost 5 bases and the J gene lost 2 bases, with 14 bases spanning the gap.

The gene calls are TRBV7-2 and TRBJ1-1; D possibly corresponds to TRBD1 (5 bases). Germline-derived CDR1 and CDR2 are SGHTA and FQGNSA. CDR3 length equals 15 residues. V dropped 4 bases and J dropped 7 bases, with 19 bases sitting between them. The DNA for the CDR3 is TGTGCCAGCAGCTCCGCCTTTAATACAGGCCATGAAGCTTTCTTT. This gives the protein CASSSAFNTGHEAFF.

The V call is TRBV25-1, the J call TRBJ1-1; 8 bases align to TRBD1. V trimming: 8 bases; J trimming: 11 bases; junction bases outside the gene matches: 10. Germline values: CDR1 MGHDK, CDR2 SYGVNS. This CDR3 comprises 12 residues. CDR3 in amino acids: CASAFQGAPAFF. The CDR3 DNA sequence: TGTGCCAGCGCCTTCCAGGGGGCACCCGCTTTCTTT.

Turning to this clone: Different DNA sequences within this sample yield the same CDR3. The chain joins TRBV19 to TRBJ1-4, with 7 positions matching TRBD1. The V segment lost 4 bases and the J segment 4 bases; nucleotides outside the gene matches: 3. The V gene's germline CDR1 is LNHDA and CDR2 SQIVND (reference sequence). This CDR3 contains 14 residues. CDR3 residues: CASSTGQLNEKLFF. As DNA, the CDR3 is TGTGCCAGTAGTACGGGACAGCTTAATGAAAAACTGTTTTTT.

The chain links TRBV6-1 to TRBJ2-5, with 9 nucleotides matching TRBD1. CDR1 MNHNS and CDR2 SASEGT come from the germline V gene. The CDR3 runs to 16 residues. V lost 2 bases to trimming and J lost 7 bases; unmatched junction nucleotides: 11. CDR3 sequence (DNA): TGTGCCAGCAGTGAATCGGACAGGGGCCAGCGCTTGACCCAGTACTTC. This gives the protein CASSESDRGQRLTQYF.

The chain uses TRBV10-2 and TRBJ2-1; the D gene is possibly TRBD1 (5 bases). V gave up 3 bases and J gave up 10 bases, with 10 bases separating them. The CDR3 is 12 amino acids. CDR1 is WSHSY and CDR2 is SAAADI in the germline V gene. As DNA, the CDR3 is TGCGCCAGCAGTGATCAGGGTGGCGAGCAGTTCTTC. The encoded protein is CASSDQGGEQFF.